The 15 T cell receptor beta chains below all came from one sample that was sequenced in a study of T cell responses to AZD1222 COVID-19 vaccine. Assay: immunoSEQ multiplex PCR; the TCRdb copy retains only in-frame clones and omits some. The data hold about 150,000 clones, with over 80% observed a single time. The input for sequencing was peripheral blood, taken on day 0 of MenACWY control vaccination. These TCRs come from an adult in good health.

The V and J genes are TRBV6-5 and TRBJ2-7; D remains ambiguous. CDR3 size: 16 residues. Germline V CDR1 and CDR2: MNHEY, SVGAGI. V dropped 0 bases and J dropped 2 bases, with 14 bases sitting between them. CDR3 nucleotides: TGTGCCAGCAGTTACTCGACGGTGAGGATACCCTACGAGCAGTACTTC. Translation: CASSYSTVRIPYEQYF.

This chain joins TRBV2 and TRBJ1-1; D is unclear. The germline V gene has CDR1 SNHLY and CDR2 FYNNEI. Trimming shortened V by 1 base and J by 1 base, and 13 bases separated the two germline ends. This CDR3 is 16 amino acids long. For the CDR3, the DNA is TGTGCCAGCAGTGAAGGAACGGCACGAACGAACACTGAAGCTTTCTTT. This gives the protein CASSEGTARTNTEAFF.

J is TRBJ1-1 and V is TRBV29-1, with a tentative D call TRBD1 (5 bases). V lost 2 bases and J lost 0, with 16 bases in between. The germline V gene encodes CDR1 SQVTM and CDR2 ANQGSEA. The CDR3 runs 16 residues. The CDR3: CSVERRGSGMNTEAFF. As DNA, the CDR3 is TGCAGCGTTGAAAGGAGGGGCTCGGGCATGAACACTGAAGCTTTCTTT.

The V and J genes are TRBV11-3 and TRBJ2-2; 12 nucleotides match TRBD2. J gave up 7 bases and V 8 bases, and 8 bases lay outside the gene matches. Looked up from germline, CDR1 is SGHNT and CDR2 is YENEEA. This CDR3 contains 15 residues. The CDR3 bases are TGTGCCAGCTCTCGACTAGCGGGAGCGGACGGGGAGCTGTTTTTT. Translated, it gives CASSRLAGADGELFF.

The chain employs TRBV5-5 and TRBJ1-3; D not resolved. V lost 5 bases and J 0 bases, leaving 12 bases between the germline ends. The CDR3 extends over 15 amino acids. The germline V gene encodes CDR1 SGHKS and CDR2 YYEKEE (reference sequence). DNA of the CDR3: TGTGCCAGCAGGCGAGGTGATAACTCTGGAAACACCATATATTTT. Protein sequence: CASRRGDNSGNTIYF. The full variable domain, with the rest looked up from reference TRBV5-5 and TRBJ1-3, is DAGVTQSPTHLIKTRGQQVTLRCSPISGHKSVSWYQQVLGQGPQFIFQYYEKEERGRGNFPDRFSARQFPNYSSELNVNALLLGDSALYLCASRRGDNSGNTIYFGEGSWLTVV.

J is TRBJ1-1 and V is TRBV19; the D is unclear. Trimming stripped 7 bases from V and 4 bases from J, with 16 bases between. The CDR3 spans 14 residues. Germline CDR1 and CDR2: LNHDA and SQIVND (reference sequence). CDR3 region: CASTLARSGTEAFF. The CDR3 nucleotides read TGTGCCAGTACCCTCGCGAGGTCAGGCACTGAAGCTTTCTTT. The whole variable domain, filled in from reference TRBV19 and TRBJ1-1, reads DGGITQSPKYLFRKEGQNVTLSCEQNLNHDAMYWYRQDPGQGLRLIYYSQIVNDFQKGDIAEGYSVSREKKESFPLTVTSAQKNPTAFYLCASTLARSGTEAFFGQGTRLTVV.

This chain links TRBV13 with TRBJ2-7; D is ambiguous. Germline lookup yields CDR1 PRHDT and CDR2 FYEKMQ (reference sequence). The CDR3 runs to 12 residues. Trimming stripped 3 bases from V and 0 bases from J, with 3 bases between. The chain's CDR3 is CASSFVSYEQYF. CDR3 nucleotide sequence: TGTGCCAGCAGCTTCGTCTCCTACGAGCAGTACTTC.

The chain uses TRBV28 and TRBJ1-1; possible D gene TRBD1, 5 bases. The V end lost 0 bases, the J end lost 11 bases, and 10 bases lay between the germline ends. The length of the CDR3 is 12 residues. Germline-derived CDR1 and CDR2 are MDHEN and SYDVKM. CDR3 residues: CASSLWGVVAFF. In DNA, the CDR3 is TGTGCCAGCAGTTTATGGGGGGTCGTGGCTTTCTTT.

The V call is TRBV2, the J call TRBJ2-2; D is tentatively TRBD1 or TRBD2 (6 bases each). Trimming shortened V by 4 bases and J by 2 bases, and 14 bases separated the two germline ends. CDR1 and CDR2 (germline): SNHLY, FYNNEI. The CDR3 loop spans 16 amino acids. The CDR3 spells CASSGRRGRNTGELFF. CDR3 in DNA: TGTGCCAGCAGTGGTCGGAGGGGGAGAAACACCGGGGAGCTGTTTTTT.

The V and J genes are TRBV7-2 and TRBJ2-1, with D unresolved. Germline loops: CDR1 SGHTA, CDR2 FQGNSA. V lost 1 base and J 7 bases, leaving 14 bases between the germline ends. The CDR3 contains 15 residues. CDR3 sequence reads: CASSLGHRLGNEQFF. DNA for the CDR3: TGTGCCAGCAGCTTAGGTCATCGCCTGGGGAATGAGCAGTTCTTC. Based on the CDR3 plus reference TRBV7-2 and TRBJ2-1, the full variable domain is GAGVSQSPSNKVTEKGKDVELRCDPISGHTALYWYRQSLGQGLEFLIYFQGNSAPDKSGLPSDRFSAERTGGSVSTLTIQRTQQEDSAVYLCASSLGHRLGNEQFFGPGTRLTVL.

The rearrangement uses TRBV11-2 and TRBJ1-5, with 9 bases identical to TRBD1. J was trimmed by 1 base and V by 0 bases; bases with no gene match: 7. The germline V gene has CDR1 SGHAT and CDR2 FQNNGV. CDR3 length: 18 amino acids. The CDR3 loop reads CASSLDGGTGLSNQPQHF. CDR3 coding DNA: TGTGCCAGCAGCTTAGATGGCGGGACAGGGTTAAGCAATCAGCCCCAGCATTTT. The entire variable domain, with the rest obtained from reference TRBV11-2 and TRBJ1-5, is as follows: EAGVAQSPRYKIIEKRQSVAFWCNPISGHATLYWYQQILGQGPKLLIQFQNNGVVDDSQLPKDRFSAERLKGVDSTLKIQPAKLEDSAVYLCASSLDGGTGLSNQPQHFGDGTRLSIL.

V usage is TRBV30 and J usage is TRBJ2-4; D unclear. The CDR3 runs to 14 residues. Trimming pared 1 base from V and 1 base from J, leaving 8 bases between. Germline CDR1 and CDR2: GTSNPN and SVGIG (reference sequence). Here the CDR3 reads CAWSGGNAKNIQYF. As DNA, the CDR3 is TGTGCCTGGAGTGGGGGTAATGCCAAAAACATTCAGTACTTC.

The CDR3 reads CASKTSGRVFHNEQFF. CDR3 coding DNA: TGTGCCAGCAAGACTAGCGGGAGGGTATTCCACAATGAGCAGTTCTTC. The chain employs TRBV28 and TRBJ2-1; 14 bases fit TRBD2. Per germline, CDR1 MDHEN and CDR2 SYDVKM. V was pared by 7 bases and J by 5 bases, with 7 bases of the junction left unmatched. CDR3 size: 16 residues.

The chain carries TRBV3-1 (or the pseudogene TRBV3-2) and TRBJ1-2; 11 positions match TRBD1. The CDR3 has 13 amino acids. Germline-derived CDR1 and CDR2 are LGHDT and YNNKEL (reference sequence). Trimming took 6 bases from V and 10 from J; bases not matched to a gene: 7. The CDR3, as DNA: TGTGCCAGCAGGCCCAGGGACAGGGGGGACTACACCTTC. It codes for CASRPRDRGDYTF.

The chain couples TRBV5-1 to TRBJ2-1, with 9 bases fitting TRBD2. V was pared by 4 bases and J by 5 bases, with 7 bases of the junction left unmatched. There are 15 residues in the CDR3. Germline V gene lookup returns CDR1 SGHRS and CDR2 YFSETQ. CDR3 bases: TGCGCCAGCAGCCAAGGGACTAGCAGCAACAATGAGCAGTTCTTC. This codes for CASSQGTSSNNEQFF.